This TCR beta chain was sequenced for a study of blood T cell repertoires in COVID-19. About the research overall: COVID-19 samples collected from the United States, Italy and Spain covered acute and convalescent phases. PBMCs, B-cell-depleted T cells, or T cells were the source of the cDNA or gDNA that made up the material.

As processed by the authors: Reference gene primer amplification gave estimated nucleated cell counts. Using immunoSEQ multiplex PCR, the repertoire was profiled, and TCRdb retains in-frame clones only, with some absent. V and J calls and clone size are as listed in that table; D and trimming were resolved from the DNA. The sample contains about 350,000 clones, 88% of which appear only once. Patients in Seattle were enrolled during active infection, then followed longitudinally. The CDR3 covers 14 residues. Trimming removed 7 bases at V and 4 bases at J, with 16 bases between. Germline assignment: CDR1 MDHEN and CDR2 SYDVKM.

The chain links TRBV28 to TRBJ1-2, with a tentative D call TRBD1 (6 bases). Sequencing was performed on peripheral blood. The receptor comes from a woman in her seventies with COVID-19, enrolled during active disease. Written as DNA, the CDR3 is TGTGCCAGCATATCATACAGGGACCTCTATGGCTACACCTTC. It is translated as CASISYRDLYGYTF.